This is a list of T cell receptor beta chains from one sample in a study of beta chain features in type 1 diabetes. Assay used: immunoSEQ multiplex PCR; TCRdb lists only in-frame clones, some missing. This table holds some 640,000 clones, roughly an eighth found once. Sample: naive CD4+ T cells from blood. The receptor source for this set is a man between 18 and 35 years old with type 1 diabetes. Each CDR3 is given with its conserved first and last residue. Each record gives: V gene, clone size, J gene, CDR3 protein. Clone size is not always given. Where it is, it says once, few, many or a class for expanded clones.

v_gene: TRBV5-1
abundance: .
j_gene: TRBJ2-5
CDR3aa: CASSFLPGIQETQYF

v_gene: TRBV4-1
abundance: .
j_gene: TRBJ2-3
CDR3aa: CASSQDPSTDTQYF

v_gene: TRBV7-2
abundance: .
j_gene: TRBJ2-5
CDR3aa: CASSPLIGEGETQYF

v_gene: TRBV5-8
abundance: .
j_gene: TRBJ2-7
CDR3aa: CASSFDRGTYEQYF

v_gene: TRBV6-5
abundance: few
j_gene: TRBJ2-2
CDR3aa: CASRSSGSNTGELFF

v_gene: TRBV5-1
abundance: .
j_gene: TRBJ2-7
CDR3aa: CASSLELAGGAYEQYF

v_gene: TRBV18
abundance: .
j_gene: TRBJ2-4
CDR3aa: CASAFGGWDIQYF

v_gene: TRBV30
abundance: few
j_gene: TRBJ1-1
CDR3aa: CAWMRPGTLHTEAFF

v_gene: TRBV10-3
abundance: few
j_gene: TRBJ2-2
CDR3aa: CAIKLSAGELFF

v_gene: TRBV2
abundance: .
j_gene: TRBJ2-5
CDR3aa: CASSLASGGPEETQYF

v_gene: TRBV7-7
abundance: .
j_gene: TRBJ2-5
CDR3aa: CASSLVGGGGETQYF

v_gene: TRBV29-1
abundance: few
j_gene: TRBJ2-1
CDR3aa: CSVATRGKNEQFF

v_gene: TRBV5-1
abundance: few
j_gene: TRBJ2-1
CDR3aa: CASSTRVGGGSYNEQFF

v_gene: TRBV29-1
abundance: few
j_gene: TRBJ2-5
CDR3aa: CSVEKQETQYF

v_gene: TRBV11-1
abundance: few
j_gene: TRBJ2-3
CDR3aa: CASSPAVAVDTQYF

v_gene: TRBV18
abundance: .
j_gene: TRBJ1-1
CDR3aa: CASSLRNTEAFF

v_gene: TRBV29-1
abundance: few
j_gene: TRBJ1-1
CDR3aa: CSVAGYKNTEAFF

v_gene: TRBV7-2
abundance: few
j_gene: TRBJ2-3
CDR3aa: CASSLSRGTDTQYF

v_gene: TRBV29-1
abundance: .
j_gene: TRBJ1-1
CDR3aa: CSVTRPLNTEAFF

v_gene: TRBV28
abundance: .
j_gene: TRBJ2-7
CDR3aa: CASSLGYEQYF

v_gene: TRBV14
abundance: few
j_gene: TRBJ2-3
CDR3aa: CASSQDLGAPDTQYF

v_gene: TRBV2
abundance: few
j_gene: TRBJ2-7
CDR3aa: CASSLGDRGPYEQYF

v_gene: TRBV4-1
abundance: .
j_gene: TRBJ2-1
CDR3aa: CASSQGQGLYNEQFF

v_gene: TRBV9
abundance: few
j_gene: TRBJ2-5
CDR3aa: CASSVRETQYF

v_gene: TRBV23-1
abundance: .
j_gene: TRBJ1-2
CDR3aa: CASPRTGANYGYTF

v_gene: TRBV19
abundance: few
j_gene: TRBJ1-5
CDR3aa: CASSHRGSNQPQHF

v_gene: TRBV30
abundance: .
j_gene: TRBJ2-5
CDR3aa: CAWTKGDEGETQYF

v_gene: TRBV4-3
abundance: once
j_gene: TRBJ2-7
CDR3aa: CASSFLGQGANEQYF

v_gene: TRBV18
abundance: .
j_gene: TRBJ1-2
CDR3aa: CASSFDREDGYTF

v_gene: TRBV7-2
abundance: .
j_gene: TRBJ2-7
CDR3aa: CASSFGGDNYEQYF

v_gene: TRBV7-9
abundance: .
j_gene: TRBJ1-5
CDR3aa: CASSDQGDQPQHF

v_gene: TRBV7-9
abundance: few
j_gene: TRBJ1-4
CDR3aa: CASSPATTNEKLFF

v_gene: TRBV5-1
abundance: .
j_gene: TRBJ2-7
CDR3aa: CASTEGVEQYF

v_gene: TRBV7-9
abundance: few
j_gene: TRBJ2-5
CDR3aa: CASRKTSGYETQYF

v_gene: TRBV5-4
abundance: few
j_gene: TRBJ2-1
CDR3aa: CASSSGLAKAYNEQFF

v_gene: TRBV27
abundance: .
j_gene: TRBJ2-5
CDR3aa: CASAQGQLRETQYF

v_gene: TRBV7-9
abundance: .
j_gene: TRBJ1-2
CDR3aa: CASGPGGSYTF

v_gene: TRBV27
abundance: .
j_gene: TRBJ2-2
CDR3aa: CASSLSSVNTGELFF

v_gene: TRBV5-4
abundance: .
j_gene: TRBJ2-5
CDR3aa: CASSSWRGRGQGETQYF

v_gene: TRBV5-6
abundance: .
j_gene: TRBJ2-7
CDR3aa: CASSLVRRENYEQYF

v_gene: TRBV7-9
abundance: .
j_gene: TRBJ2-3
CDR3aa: CASSLGLWDTQYF

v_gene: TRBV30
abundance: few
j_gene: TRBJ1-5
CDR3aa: CAWSVRQTGYSNQPQHF

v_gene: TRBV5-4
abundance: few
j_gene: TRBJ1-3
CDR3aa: CASSLAGTGNTIYF

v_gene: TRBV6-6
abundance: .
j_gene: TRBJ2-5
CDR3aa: CASTVRLAGGQETQYF

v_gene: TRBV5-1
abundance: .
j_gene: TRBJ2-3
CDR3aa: CASSLTSGTDTQYF